Below are 9 T cell receptor beta chains sequenced from a single sample in a study of intratumoral heterogeneity in liver cancer. Tumour samples came from separate, distinct regions of the hepatocellular carcinoma nodule. Profiling relied on immunoSEQ multiplex PCR, and the TCRdb table lists in-frame clones only, not all of them. Of 5,000 to 7,500 clones listed, over 55% were seen once; the top ten hold about two fifths. The input for sequencing was tumor tissue, taken before any cancer treatment. These receptors originate from a woman aged 65 to 85 with hepatocellular carcinoma.

This clone is labeled medium-sized. The rearrangement links TRBV4-1 to TRBJ1-2, with 12 bases fitting TRBD1. V was pared by 0 bases and J by 8 bases, with 10 bases of the junction left unmatched. This CDR3 contains 17 residues. Germline assignment: CDR1 MGHRA and CDR2 YSYEKL. In DNA, the CDR3 is TGCGCCAGCAGCCAAGATCGCGGGACAGGGGGCGCCGGGGGCTACACCTTC. It yields the protein CASSQDRGTGGAGGYTF.

The chain carries TRBV5-4 and TRBJ2-3; no reliable D call. The CDR3 is 14 amino acids. Per germline, CDR1 SGHNT and CDR2 YYREEE (reference sequence). The germline V and J ends were trimmed by 5 bases and 2 bases, with 12 bases remaining between them. CDR3 sequence: CASRRIPTTDTQYF. The CDR3, as DNA: TGTGCCAGCAGGCGGATCCCGACCACAGATACGCAGTATTTT.

The J gene is TRBJ1-1, the V gene TRBV19; D unclear. V was trimmed by 3 bases and J by 0 bases, leaving 5 bases between them. The CDR3 contains 13 residues. Germline assignment: CDR1 LNHDA and CDR2 SQIVND (reference sequence). Here the CDR3 reads CASSISVNTEAFF. CDR3 sequence (DNA): TGTGCCAGTAGTATTTCGGTGAACACTGAAGCTTTCTTT.

V is TRBV30 and J is TRBJ2-7; either TRBD1 or TRBD2 may supply D (5 bases each). Germline assignment: CDR1 GTSNPN and CDR2 SVGIG (reference sequence). The CDR3 extends over 12 amino acids. V was trimmed by 5 bases and J by 7 bases, leaving 15 bases between them. This CDR3 reads CAWARGPGEQYF. The CDR3 DNA sequence: TGTGCCTGGGCCCGGGGCCCAGGAGAGCAGTACTTC.

The V call is TRBV27, the J call TRBJ2-1; TRBD2 aligns across 8 bases. With V trimmed by 2 bases and J by 7 bases, 7 bases remained unmatched. The CDR3 has 15 residues. CDR1 and CDR2 (germline): MNHEY, SMNVEV (reference sequence). CDR3 DNA sequence: TGTGCCAGCAGTTTACTTAGCGGGATGGGTAATGAGCAGTTCTTC. Translation gives CASSLLSGMGNEQFF.

This clone was observed a handful of times. This chain uses TRBV6-5 with TRBJ2-7; 8 nucleotides agree with TRBD2. From germline, CDR1 is MNHEY and CDR2 SVGAGI. The CDR3 has 15 amino acids. Unmatched junction bases numbered 6, after V lost 5 bases and J lost 0 bases. Here the CDR3 DNA reads TGTGCCAGCAGTCGAACTAGCGGCAGCTCCTACGAGCAGTACTTC. Translated, it gives CASSRTSGSSYEQYF.

The chain carries TRBV5-1 and TRBJ2-7; TRBD1 matches 9 bases. Germline CDR1 and CDR2: SGHRS and YFSETQ. V was pared by 3 bases and J by 6 bases, with 7 bases of the junction left unmatched. The CDR3 length is 14 residues. The CDR3 region has the DNA TGCGCCAGCAGCTGGAAACAGGGACAGGGCGAGCAGTACTTC. Residues: CASSWKQGQGEQYF.

This chain uses TRBV5-4 with TRBJ2-4; 7 nucleotides match TRBD2. The J segment lost 8 bases and the V segment lost 0 bases, leaving 8 bases of the junction unmatched. The CDR3 runs 15 residues. In germline, CDR1 is SGHNT, CDR2 YYREEE (reference sequence). The CDR3 protein is CASSLGAGESDIQYF. The CDR3 bases are TGTGCCAGCAGCTTGGGGGCGGGAGAATCAGACATTCAGTACTTC.

The V and J genes are TRBV30 and TRBJ1-1; D is perhaps TRBD1 (5 bases). V was trimmed by 1 base and J by 8 bases, leaving 8 bases between them. The CDR3 is 11 residues long. Germline V gene sequence: CDR1 GTSNPN, CDR2 SVGIG (reference sequence). CDR3 bases: TGTGCCTGGAGTGAACAGGACGAAGCTTTCTTT. Its translation is CAWSEQDEAFF.